This entry is about one T cell receptor (beta chain). What antigen it recognizes has not been identified. Per-base qualities were not stored, and no clone one base away is much larger. The sample belongs to a study of response to subunit inactivated influenza vaccine (dated by TCRdb to 2017 to 2018). Describing the broader study: Deep quantitative profiling of the T cell receptor repertoire was used in the study to follow responses to a trivalent subunit inactivated influenza vaccine. Results and caveats for the whole study, not just this receptor: According to the authors, only a limited number of new T cells may be recruited by each seasonal influenza vaccination.

Library construction relied on RT-PCR. Sequenced using an Illumina HiSeq 2500. TCRdb itself trimmed the public reads at Q25 with fastp, ran MiXCR and retained productive beta chains. Every entry covers one CDR3 protein and lists the most common genes and DNA from its rows. The sample data list 400,000 to 650,000 distinct CDR3 sequences, and approximately 7.7% of these were observed just once. The ten largest clones represent around 13% of the sample. Inclusive of the bounding cysteine and phenylalanine, the CDR3 is 14 residues long. The kept DNA is CDR3 alone, 42 bases in frame from the first base. V and J lose 6 bases and 4 bases, and a span of 16 bases separates them. CDR1 MNHNS and CDR2 SASEGT were looked up in the germline V gene.

This clonotype was obtained from a man aged 45 to 75 who received an inactivated influenza vaccine. Donor details come from another sample of the same person, matched by shared clones. Sequenced material: PBMCs from blood, taken around 25 months after vaccination. The rearrangement joined TRBV6-1 to TRBJ2-7; a weak D assignment points to TRBD2 (6 bases agree). CDR3 sequence: CASSVRGSQYEQYF. Here is the DNA: TGTGCCAGCAGCGTTCGGGGGTCTCAATACGAGCAGTACTTC.